These 14 T cell receptor beta chains share one sample of origin, sequenced in a study of Graves' ophthalmopathy and Graves' hyperthyroidism listed by TCRdb under 2018. TCRdb records Illumina HiSeq 2000 as the sequencer. For repertoire sequencing, TCR beta CDR3 regions were amplified from RNA transcripts. HTBI primers and the Qiagen OneStep RT-PCR kit were used in a first-round RT-PCR, which was followed by a second-round multiplex PCR, size selection and purification. The public reads were quality trimmed at Q25 with fastp and then assembled into clones with MiXCR by TCRdb, keeping productive beta chains. A single entry per CDR3 protein holds the most common genes and DNA from its merged rows. The sample data list 200,000 to 250,000 distinct CDR3 sequences, and less than 55% of these were observed just once. The ten largest clones capture less than 50% of the sample. Sequencing was done on a sample of peripheral blood. These receptor sequences come from an adult man with Graves' ophthalmopathy.

There are a few counts of this clonotype. The chain joins TRBV9 to TRBJ1-6, with D possibly being TRBD1 (6 bases). The CDR3 sequence is 16 residues long. CDR1 and CDR2 from the germline V gene are SGDLS and YYNGEE. V was pared by 4 bases and J by 7 bases, with 18 bases between. The DNA for the CDR3 is TGTGCCAGCAGCCAAGGCCGGCAGGGGATGAATTCACCCCTCCACTTT. Protein product: CASSQGRQGMNSPLHF.

The rearrangement joins TRBV12-3 or TRBV12-4 to TRBJ2-7; TRBD2 might be the D (6 bases). CDR3 length: 16 residues. The CDR3 nucleotides are TGTGCTAGTGGTTCCCTCGGGACTGCGAGCTCCTACGAGCAGTACTTC. This encodes CASGSLGTASSYEQYF.

This clonotype was seen a few times. This chain links TRBV4-2 with TRBJ1-2; D gene unclear. Germline CDR1 is LGHNA and CDR2 is YNFKEQ. This CDR3 region has 16 residues. Trimming pared 0 bases from V and 0 bases from J, leaving 11 bases between. The CDR3 DNA reads as TGTGCCAGCAGCCAAGAGACGGGTCTAGCTAACTATGGCTACACCTTC. Translation: CASSQETGLANYGYTF.

This clonotype came up a few times. The chain joins TRBV20-1 to TRBJ1-6; D not resolved. The ends were cut back, 4 bases at V and 8 bases at J, with 15 bases in the middle. There are 14 residues in the CDR3. Germline V lookup: CDR1 DFQATT, CDR2 SNEGSKA (reference sequence). CDR3 DNA sequence: TGCAGTGCTAAAGGGAGGGCAATAGATTCACCCCTCCACTTT. It codes for CSAKGRAIDSPLHF.

The chain joins TRBV9 to TRBJ1-6; D is uncertain. Per the germline V gene, CDR1 is SGDLS and CDR2 is YYNGEE. V was trimmed by 4 bases and J by 7 bases, leaving 18 bases between them. The CDR3 spans 16 residues. The CDR3 sequence: CASSQELRLGNSPLHF. The CDR3 bases are TGTGCCAGCAGCCAAGAACTACGGCTAGGCAATTCACCCCTCCACTTT. Supplemented by reference TRBV9 and TRBJ1-6, the full variable domain reads DSGVTQTPKHLITATGQRVTLRCSPRSGDLSVYWYQQSLDQGLQFLIQYYNGEERAKGNILERFSAQQFPDLHSELNLSSLELGDSALYFCASSQELRLGNSPLHFGNGTRLTVT.

This clonotype was detected only once. The chain is built from TRBV20-1 and TRBJ1-2; D unresolved. CDR1 DFQATT and CDR2 SNEGSKA come from the germline V gene (reference sequence). V lost 0 bases and J 0 bases, leaving 8 bases between the germline ends. The CDR3 has 14 residues. The CDR3 reads CSARETAANYGYTF. CDR3 coding DNA: TGCAGTGCTAGAGAAACAGCCGCTAACTATGGCTACACCTTC.

This clonotype was detected a few times. The V call is TRBV20-1, the J call TRBJ2-7; no definite D call. Germline CDR1 is DFQATT and CDR2 is SNEGSKA (reference sequence). The V and J ends lost 0 bases and 2 bases respectively, with 8 bases between them. The CDR3 runs 13 residues. CDR3 sequence (DNA): TGCAGTGCTAGAGATCCGGCAGCCTACGAGCAGTACTTC. Protein: CSARDPAAYEQYF.

The rearrangement uses TRBV10-3 and TRBJ1-2, with unresolved D. The CDR3 consists of 13 residues. Looked up from germline, CDR1 is ENHRY and CDR2 is SYGVKD. V shed 3 bases and J shed 4 bases, with 9 bases lying between them. CDR3 protein: CAISEWQLYGYTF. CDR3 coding DNA: TGTGCCATCAGTGAATGGCAACTCTATGGCTACACCTTC.

J is TRBJ2-7 and V is TRBV7-9; D remains ambiguous. This CDR3 region has 14 residues. Germline values: CDR1 SEHNR, CDR2 FQNEAQ (reference sequence). The V end was cut by 3 bases, the J end by 5 bases, with 14 bases between. The CDR3 DNA reads TGTGCCAGCAGCTTGGGTCCAGTTAAGGACGAGCAGTACTTC. This translates into CASSLGPVKDEQYF.

The gene calls are TRBV6-5 and TRBJ2-5; 7 nucleotides match TRBD1. The V gene's germline CDR1 is MNHEY and CDR2 SVGAGI. V shed 6 bases, J shed 5 bases, and the junction held 18 bases outside the gene matches. This CDR3 comprises 17 residues. The CDR3 region is CASSPRAGTAKQETQYF. The DNA of the CDR3 is TGTGCCAGCAGCCCCCGGGCAGGGACAGCCAAACAGGAGACCCAGTACTTC.

On this clonotype itself: An end of the junction differs from the germline gene, which may be a read error. The chain combines TRBV7-9 with TRBJ2-5; 9 bases match TRBD1. The CDR3 runs to 15 residues. The V gene's germline CDR1 is SEHNR and CDR2 FQNEAQ (reference sequence). DNA of the CDR3: TGCGCCAGCAGCTCACAGGGGGCGCGGGGAGAGACCCAGTACTTC. Amino acids: CASSSQGARGETQYF.

V is TRBV7-6 and J is TRBJ2-5; unclear D gene. The CDR3 length is 14 residues. Trimming left V 2 bases short and J 9 bases short, with 16 bases between. Germline V lookup: CDR1 SGHVS, CDR2 FNYEAQ. CDR3 region: CASSLKVEWSAQYF. For the CDR3, the DNA is TGTGCCAGCAGCTTAAAAGTGGAGTGGTCCGCCCAGTACTTC.

This clonotype has just a few counts. The chain employs TRBV11-1 and TRBJ1-6, with TRBD1 matching over 10 bases. J was trimmed by 9 bases and V by 5 bases; bases with no gene match: 10. CDR3 length: 16 amino acids. Germline V lookup: CDR1 SGHAT, CDR2 FQDESV (reference sequence). DNA for the CDR3: TGTGCCAGCAGCGCCCACGCGGGACAGGGGATTTCACCCCTCCACTTT. Translation gives CASSAHAGQGISPLHF.

This clonotype was seen a handful of times. The J gene is TRBJ2-5, the V gene TRBV19, with D perhaps TRBD1 or TRBD2 (5 bases each). The CDR3 runs 14 residues. V was clipped by 3 bases and J by 2 bases, with 10 bases between them. Germline values: CDR1 LNHDA, CDR2 SQIVND (reference sequence). The CDR3, as DNA: TGTGCCAGTAGTATTGGGACGGAGCAAGAGACCCAGTACTTC. It encodes CASSIGTEQETQYF.